The subject of this entry is one T cell receptor beta chain. No antigen is known for it. This sample was included in a study of post-analysis software for immune sequencing data. Study findings and constraints: When patients were compared with controls, 4 or 5 TRBV segments were more frequent, TRBV5-6, TRBV5-1 and TRBV20-1 among them.

CDR3 length: 21 amino acids. CDR1 is LNHNV and CDR2 is YYDKDF in the germline V gene (reference sequence). V lost 0 bases to trimming and J lost 7 bases; unmatched junction nucleotides: 24. Sequencing libraries made from TCR beta cDNA carried unique molecular identifiers. In TCRdb, the PCR reads were re-called with MiXCR into one record per CDR3 protein. The profile shows about 500,000 distinct CDR3 sequences, roughly 45% of them singletons. The source material was blood. The rearrangement links TRBV15 to TRBJ2-1; 7 bases match TRBD2. The receptor comes from a girl aged 10 to 17 with multiple sclerosis. The CDR3 loop reads CATSRDLWREQRGKLRNEQFF. The CDR3 DNA reads as TGTGCCACCAGCAGAGATCTTTGGCGGGAGCAGAGAGGGAAGCTCCGGAATGAGCAGTTCTTC. The variable domain in full, completed from reference TRBV15 and TRBJ2-1, reads DAMVIQNPRYQVTQFGKPVTLSCSQTLNHNVMYWYQQKSSQAPKLLFHYYDKDFNNEADTPDNFQSRRPNTSFCFLDIRSPGLGDTAMYLCATSRDLWREQRGKLRNEQFFGPGTRLTVL.